The next 31 T cell receptor beta chains were all read from a single sample in a study of shared clonotypes between healthy human individuals. The method was immunoSEQ multiplex PCR; TCRdb's version includes in-frame clones alone and lacks a portion of them. This table holds roughly 2.5 million clones, approximately 94% found once. Material for sequencing was naive CD4+ T cells sorted from blood. Subset of the sample: CD45RA+ positively selected. All receptors come from a man between 18 and 35 years old in good health.

This chain links TRBV5-8 with TRBJ1-3; possibly TRBD1 for D (5 bases). Trimming removed 2 bases from V and 0 bases from J, with 12 bases in between. Germline CDR1 reads SGHTS; CDR2 reads YDEGEE. This CDR3 contains 16 residues. The CDR3 region is CASSLGTSNSGNTIYF. Here the CDR3 DNA reads TGTGCCAGCAGCTTAGGGACGTCGAACTCTGGAAACACCATATATTTT.

The V call is TRBV28, the J call TRBJ1-5, with a tentative D call TRBD1 (5 bases). The CDR3 has 16 residues. V lost 6 bases and J 7 bases, leaving 22 bases between the germline ends. Germline V CDR1 and CDR2: MDHEN, SYDVKM. CDR3 protein: CASSSGGAAVYQPQHF. The CDR3 DNA follows: TGTGCCAGCAGCTCCGGCGGGGCCGCGGTATACCAGCCCCAGCATTTT.

Comments on this clone: This sample includes further DNA sequences coding for the same CDR3. V and J are TRBV30 and TRBJ2-7; D not certain. Trimming cost V 0 bases and J 5 bases, with 5 bases left between them. Germline V lookup: CDR1 GTSNPN, CDR2 SVGIG (reference sequence). The CDR3 totals 11 residues. The CDR3 sequence is CAWSVGNEQYF. The CDR3 DNA reads as TGTGCCTGGAGTGTTGGCAACGAGCAGTACTTC.

The chain joins TRBV6-5 to TRBJ1-3, with no clear D. Germline V lookup: CDR1 MNHEY, CDR2 SVGAGI. The CDR3 sequence is 15 residues long. Trimming left V 8 bases short and J 3 bases short, with 17 bases between. The CDR3 is CASGLVGRNGNTIYF. DNA of the CDR3: TGTGCCAGCGGCCTAGTGGGCAGGAATGGAAACACCATATATTTT.

To note about this clone: Other DNA sequences in the same sample also yield this CDR3. V and J are TRBV4-3 and TRBJ1-4; D is undetermined. Trimming stripped 1 base from V and 8 bases from J, with 5 bases between. The CDR3 loop spans 12 amino acids. The V gene's germline CDR1 is LGHNA and CDR2 YSLEER. CDR3 DNA: TGCGCCAGCAGCCAAGTGGGCGAAAAACTGTTTTTT. Translated: CASSQVGEKLFF.

V gene TRBV10-3 combines with J gene TRBJ2-1; 11 bases align to TRBD1. The V gene's germline CDR1 is ENHRY and CDR2 SYGVKD. The CDR3 runs to 15 residues. The V segment lost 11 bases and the J segment 9 bases; nucleotides outside the gene matches: 15. CDR3 sequence (DNA): TGTGCCCACTCGGGGGGACAGGGGGTCCCGAGTGAGCAGTTCTTC. Its translation: CAHSGGQGVPSEQFF.

CDR3 bases: TGCGCCAGCAGCCAAGAGCGGTACTCACCCCTCCACTTT. Its translation is CASSQERYSPLHF. V is TRBV4-3 and J is TRBJ1-6; no reliable D call. Between the trimmed V and J ends, which lost 0 bases and 10 bases, there was a span of 7 bases. Germline CDR1 is LGHNA and CDR2 is YSLEER. The CDR3 totals 13 residues.

This chain uses TRBV5-5 with TRBJ1-5, with no clear D. The CDR3 has 14 residues. Between the trimmed V and J ends, which lost 0 bases and 6 bases, there was a span of 10 bases. Germline assignment: CDR1 SGHKS and CDR2 YYEKEE (reference sequence). This CDR3 is CASSLGGPPQPQHF. Here the CDR3 DNA reads TGTGCCAGCAGCTTGGGAGGACCCCCTCAGCCCCAGCATTTT.

The chain couples TRBV2 to TRBJ2-7; weak D call: TRBD2 (6 bases). With 2 bases removed from V and 3 bases from J, the gap between germline ends came to 17 bases. The germline CDR1 and CDR2 sequences are SNHLY and FYNNEI. This CDR3 comprises 16 residues. CDR3 in DNA: TGTGCCAGCAGTGAAAGTGGGGCTAGCGTAGTCTACGAGCAGTACTTC. Amino acids: CASSESGASVVYEQYF.

On this clone: Within the sample, other DNA sequences also encode this same CDR3. This chain uses TRBV5-1 with TRBJ1-3; the D gene is possibly TRBD1 (6 bases). The germline V gene encodes CDR1 SGHRS and CDR2 YFSETQ. V shed 4 bases and J shed 0 bases, with 11 bases lying between them. The CDR3 extends over 15 amino acids. CDR3 sequence reads: CASSLGQSSGNTIYF. The CDR3 DNA follows: TGCGCCAGCAGCCTCGGACAGAGCTCTGGAAACACCATATATTTT.

This clone appeared a single time. The chain carries TRBV5-1 and TRBJ1-5, with D perhaps matching TRBD1 (6 bases). Germline V CDR1 and CDR2: SGHRS, YFSETQ. This CDR3 comprises 16 residues. The V end lost 0 bases, the J end lost 5 bases, and 15 bases lay between the germline ends. The CDR3 sequence is CASSLEGQGLDQPQHF. Written as DNA, the CDR3 is TGCGCCAGCAGCTTGGAAGGGCAGGGGTTGGATCAGCCCCAGCATTTT.

This CDR3 reads CASSQDRGGVETQYF. The DNA of the CDR3 is TGCGCCAGCAGCCAAGATCGGGGGGGAGTGGAGACCCAGTACTTC. The J gene is TRBJ2-5, the V gene TRBV4-3; TRBD2 agrees at 8 bases. Trimming cost V 0 bases and J 5 bases; bases outside gene matches: 5. Germline CDR1 reads LGHNA; CDR2 reads YSLEER. The CDR3 sequence is 15 residues long.

The chain combines TRBV5-5 with TRBJ1-2; D is perhaps TRBD1 (6 bases). This CDR3 comprises 13 residues. Looked up from germline, CDR1 is SGHKS and CDR2 is YYEKEE (reference sequence). Trimming left V 4 bases short and J 3 bases short, with 10 bases between. Written as DNA, the CDR3 is TGTGCCAGCAGCCCACAGGGAGACTATGGCTACACCTTC. Translated: CASSPQGDYGYTF.

This clone has more than one count but fewer than ten. The V gene is TRBV6-5, the J gene TRBJ2-1; 8 nucleotides agree with TRBD1. The CDR3 spans 14 residues. CDR1 is MNHEY and CDR2 is SVGAGI in the germline V gene. Trimming removed 6 bases from V and 7 bases from J; junction bases left unmatched: 8. CDR3 nucleotide sequence: TGTGCCAGCAGCAGGGGACAGGCCCTAAATGAGCAGTTCTTC. It is translated as CASSRGQALNEQFF.

The chain recombines TRBV5-1 with TRBJ1-4, with a tentative D call TRBD1 (5 bases). The germline V and J ends were trimmed by 0 bases and 2 bases, with 11 bases remaining between them. This CDR3 is built from 16 residues. Germline CDR1 SGHRS, CDR2 YFSETQ. The CDR3 protein is CASSLGTPETNEKLFF. The DNA for the CDR3 is TGCGCCAGCAGCTTGGGGACACCGGAGACTAATGAAAAACTGTTTTTT.

The chain has TRBV7-9 and TRBJ1-1; 7 bases are shared with TRBD1. The CDR3 runs to 16 residues. The trim removed 5 bases at V and 1 base at J, leaving 10 bases unmatched. Germline V lookup: CDR1 SEHNR, CDR2 FQNEAQ (reference sequence). The CDR3 is CASSPSGGKGNTEAFF. CDR3 DNA: TGTGCCAGCAGCCCTTCAGGGGGAAAGGGGAACACTGAAGCTTTCTTT.

The chain's CDR3 is CASSAESTVPDTQYF. The CDR3 DNA follows: TGTGCCAGCAGTGCGGAGAGTACCGTCCCGGATACGCAGTATTTT. This chain joins TRBV2 and TRBJ2-3, with no clear D. The V and J ends lost 4 bases and 6 bases respectively, with 17 bases between them. This CDR3 spans 15 amino acids. CDR1 is SNHLY, CDR2 FYNNEI, per germline.

The chain employs TRBV6-5 and TRBJ2-7, with D perhaps given as TRBD1 or TRBD2 (6 bases each). Deletions cut 0 bases from V and 4 bases from J, with 13 bases between. Germline-derived CDR1 and CDR2 are MNHEY and SVGAGI. This CDR3 spans 15 amino acids. For the CDR3, the DNA is TGTGCCAGCAGTTACTCGCCCAGGGGACTTTACGAGCAGTACTTC. Its translation is CASSYSPRGLYEQYF.

The chain combines TRBV5-4 with TRBJ1-1, with a possible D match to TRBD1 (5 bases). This CDR3 has 14 amino acids. The V gene's germline CDR1 is SGHNT and CDR2 YYREEE (reference sequence). Trimming removed 4 bases at V and 4 bases at J, with 14 bases between. CDR3 sequence reads: CASSPWGRATEAFF. In nucleotides, the CDR3 is TGTGCCAGCAGCCCCTGGGGGAGGGCCACTGAAGCTTTCTTT. The full variable domain, with the rest looked up from reference TRBV5-4 and TRBJ1-1, is ETGVTQSPTHLIKTRGQQVTLRCSSQSGHNTVSWYQQALGQGPQFIFQYYREEENGRGNFPPRFSGLQFPNYSSELNVNALELDDSALYLCASSPWGRATEAFFGQGTRLTVV.

This clone was observed once. The chain carries TRBV7-2 and TRBJ2-1, with a tentative D call TRBD2 (5 bases). CDR3 length: 17 amino acids. Germline loops: CDR1 SGHTA, CDR2 FQGNSA. V was pared by 2 bases and J by 7 bases, with 21 bases between. CDR3 region: CASSLHTFRDLGNEQFF. The CDR3 nucleotides are TGTGCCAGCAGCTTACATACGTTCCGGGATCTAGGGAATGAGCAGTTCTTC.

The chain uses TRBV4-3 and TRBJ2-7, with 9 bases fitting TRBD2. The CDR3 length is 17 residues. With 0 bases clipped from V and 1 base from J, the junction kept 7 bases outside the gene matches. Germline V CDR1 and CDR2: LGHNA, YSLEER. CDR3 bases: TGCGCCAGCAGCCAAGAATCAGGCGGGGGGGGATCCTACGAGCAGTACTTC. This gives the protein CASSQESGGGGSYEQYF.

V usage is TRBV28 and J usage is TRBJ1-3, with no clear D. This CDR3 contains 16 residues. Germline values: CDR1 MDHEN, CDR2 SYDVKM. V was pared by 1 base and J by 0 bases, with 10 bases between. CDR3 residues: CASSLFTIRSGNTIYF. For the CDR3, the DNA is TGTGCCAGCAGTTTATTTACAATTCGCTCTGGAAACACCATATATTTT.

V usage is TRBV5-6 and J usage is TRBJ2-7; the D gene is possibly TRBD1 (6 bases). CDR3 length: 15 amino acids. Trimming left V 0 bases short and J 5 bases short, with 15 bases between. Germline V gene data show CDR1 as SGHDT and CDR2 as YYEEEE. CDR3 region: CASSLVVQGSHEQYF. CDR3 nucleotides: TGTGCCAGCAGCTTGGTGGTGCAGGGGTCCCACGAGCAGTACTTC.

CDR3 nucleotides: TGTGCCTGCCTCCATTATAGTAGCGGTCCCTACGAGCAGTACTTC. This sequence encodes CACLHYSSGPYEQYF. The chain uses TRBV30 and TRBJ2-7, with D maybe TRBD2 (6 bases). The germline CDR1 and CDR2 sequences are GTSNPN and SVGIG (reference sequence). Trimming shortened V by 6 bases and J by 2 bases, and 20 bases separated the two germline ends. The CDR3 contains 15 residues. The full variable domain, completed using reference TRBV30 and TRBJ2-7, is SQTIHQWPATLVQPVGSPLSLECTVEGTSNPNLYWYRQAAGRGLQLLFYSVGIGQISSEVPQNLSASRPQDRQFILSSKKLLLSDSGFYLCACLHYSSGPYEQYFGPGTRLTVT.

The rearrangement joins TRBV10-2 to TRBJ2-7, with 9 bases identical to TRBD1. The CDR3 length is 14 residues. Unmatched junction bases numbered 6, after V lost 6 bases and J lost 3 bases. CDR1 is WSHSY and CDR2 is SAAADI in the germline V gene. CDR3 in amino acids: CASRTGTGSYEQYF. DNA for the CDR3: TGCGCCAGCAGAACCGGGACAGGGAGCTACGAGCAGTACTTC.

For this clone: The same CDR3 is also encoded by other DNA sequences in this sample. This rearrangement joins TRBV9 to TRBJ1-2; the D is unclear. Looked up from germline, CDR1 is SGDLS and CDR2 is YYNGEE. There are 13 residues in the CDR3. The V and J ends lost 0 bases and 2 bases respectively, with 5 bases between them. The CDR3 nucleotides are TGTGCCAGCAGCGTAGCGGGGAACTATGGCTACACCTTC. This sequence encodes CASSVAGNYGYTF.

The chain recombines TRBV27 with TRBJ2-6; TRBD1 or TRBD2 may be the D gene (6 bases each). The length of the CDR3 is 15 residues. The V and J ends lost 3 bases and 2 bases respectively, with 8 bases between them. Germline V CDR1 and CDR2: MNHEY, SMNVEV (reference sequence). DNA of the CDR3: TGTGCCAGCAGTTTTAGGGGGGCTGGGGCCAACGTCCTGACTTTC. It translates to CASSFRGAGANVLTF.

The chain uses TRBV28 and TRBJ2-7; maybe TRBD1 (5 bases). Germline V gives CDR1 MDHEN, CDR2 SYDVKM. Trimming shortened V by 1 base and J by 7 bases, and 20 bases separated the two germline ends. The CDR3 runs 16 residues. In DNA, the CDR3 is TGTGCCAGCAGTTTATTGCGTTCTGGGGCTCTGAGGGAGCAGTACTTC. The encoded protein is CASSLLRSGALREQYF.

The chain employs TRBV5-4 and TRBJ2-3; the match to TRBD1 covers 8 bases. Germline-derived CDR1 and CDR2 are SGHNT and YYREEE (reference sequence). J lost 3 bases, V lost 4 bases, and 7 bases had no gene match. CDR3 size: 15 residues. The CDR3: CASSPRQGWTDTQYF. CDR3 bases: TGTGCCAGCAGCCCACGACAGGGGTGGACAGATACGCAGTATTTT. The entire variable domain, with the rest obtained from reference TRBV5-4 and TRBJ2-3, is as follows: ETGVTQSPTHLIKTRGQQVTLRCSSQSGHNTVSWYQQALGQGPQFIFQYYREEENGRGNFPPRFSGLQFPNYSSELNVNALELDDSALYLCASSPRQGWTDTQYFGPGTRLTVL.

This chain connects TRBV18 to TRBJ2-7; 8 nucleotides align to TRBD1. The germline gives CDR1 KGHSH, CDR2 LQKENI. Trimming took 3 bases from V and 2 from J; bases not matched to a gene: 3. The CDR3 extends over 14 amino acids. The CDR3 loop is CASSPQGAAYEQYF. The CDR3 bases are TGTGCCAGCTCACCCCAGGGGGCCGCCTACGAGCAGTACTTC. Full variable domain (remainder filled in from reference TRBV18 and TRBJ2-7): NAGVMQNPRHLVRRRGQEARLRCSPMKGHSHVYWYRQLPEEGLKFMVYLQKENIIDESGMPKERFSAEFPKEGPSILRIQQVVRGDSAAYFCASSPQGAAYEQYFGPGTRLTVT.

This chain uses TRBV7-3 with TRBJ2-3, with D uncertain. V gave up 5 bases and J gave up 6 bases, with 12 bases separating them. Germline assignment: CDR1 SGHTA and CDR2 FQGTGA. This CDR3 spans 13 amino acids. In DNA, the CDR3 is TGTGCCAGCAGCACCTACGTGGACGATACGCAGTATTTT. Translated, it gives CASSTYVDDTQYF.